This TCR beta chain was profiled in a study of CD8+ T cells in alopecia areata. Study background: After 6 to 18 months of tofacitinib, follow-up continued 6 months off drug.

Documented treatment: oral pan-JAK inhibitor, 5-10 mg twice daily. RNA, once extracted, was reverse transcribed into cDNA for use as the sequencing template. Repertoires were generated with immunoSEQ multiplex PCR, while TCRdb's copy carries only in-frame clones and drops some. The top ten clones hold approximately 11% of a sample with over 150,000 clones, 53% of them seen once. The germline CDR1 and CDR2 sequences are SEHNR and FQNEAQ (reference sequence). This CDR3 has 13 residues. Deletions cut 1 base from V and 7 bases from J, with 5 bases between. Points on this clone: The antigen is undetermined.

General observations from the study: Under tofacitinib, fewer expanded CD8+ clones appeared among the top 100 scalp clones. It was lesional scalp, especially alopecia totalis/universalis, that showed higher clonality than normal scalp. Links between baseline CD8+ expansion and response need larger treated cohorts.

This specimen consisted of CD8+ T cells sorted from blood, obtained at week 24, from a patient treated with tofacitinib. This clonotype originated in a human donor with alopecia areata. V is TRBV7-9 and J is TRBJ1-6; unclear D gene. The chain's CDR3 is CASSLDWNSPLHF. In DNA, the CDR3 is TGTGCCAGCAGCTTAGATTGGAATTCACCCCTCCACTTT.